This TCR beta chain was identified in a study of siplizumab effects on memory and regulatory T cells. Germline CDR1 is SQVTM and CDR2 is ANQGSEA. The CDR3 consists of 17 residues. V dropped 3 bases and J dropped 5; count of bases not matched to a gene: 10. Clones were sequenced by immunoSEQ multiplex PCR, and TCRdb holds only the in-frame ones, with some missing. This sample has around 110,000 clones, with around 94% found just once. This chain uses TRBV29-1 with TRBJ2-5; 15 positions agree with TRBD2. The origin of this receptor is a human donor in good health. The sequenced sample was non-Treg CD4+ T cells sorted from blood. The CDR3 loop reads CSVDHAGTSGRQETQYF. The CDR3 DNA reads TGCAGCGTTGACCACGCGGGGACTAGCGGGAGGCAGGAGACCCAGTACTTC.